What follows describes a single T cell receptor beta chain. TCRdb keeps only in-frame clones here, not all; method: immunoSEQ multiplex PCR. There are some 760,000 clones in the sample; approximately 85% occur only once, and under 0.012% lies in the top ten. This sample is part of a study of shared T cell receptors in the human thymus. V was shortened by 1 base and J by 4 bases, with 18 bases between the two germline ends. The CDR3 has 17 amino acids. Per the germline V gene, CDR1 is SGHVS and CDR2 is FNYEAQ. The same sample was also studied in work on human thymus T cells. That report adds: Donors were healthy Finnish babies undergoing corrective operations for congenital heart defects. The study used thymus tissue resected during corrective heart surgery. Blood and thymic repertoires both appeared biased in V and J gene usage.

The TCR originated in a girl in the first two years of life with a congenital heart defect. The specimen sequenced was thymocytes. The chain has TRBV7-6 and TRBJ2-3; possibly TRBD2 for D (6 bases). This CDR3 is CASSLEEGLVPPDTQYF. The CDR3 bases are TGTGCCAGCAGCTTAGAGGAGGGGCTAGTTCCCCCAGATACGCAGTATTTT.